This entry features one T cell receptor (beta chain) sequence. Its antigen is as yet unknown. These data originate in a study of cytomegalovirus exposure and HLA in healthy donors. The study ran its PCR with 60 Vbeta and 13 Jbeta primers. Sequencing used immunoSEQ multiplex PCR; TCRdb keeps in-frame clones, though not all of them. The table lists over 85,000 clones, over 75% of them singletons, with about 3.3% in the top ten. Trimming at V came to 3 bases and at J to 0 bases, leaving 1 base not matched to a gene. The CDR3 consists of 15 residues. CDR1 and CDR2 from the germline V gene are SGDLS and YYNGEE. Overall study findings and caveats: There were reportedly fewer N-insertions in an Asian-associated ancestry cluster than the approximately 630-donor mean, in a later analysis. Per a later analysis, about 18,000 TCR beta sequences showed association with HLA alleles at 0.05 false discovery rate.

The chain uses TRBV9 and TRBJ2-2, with TRBD2 matching over 8 bases. The source is a man aged 35 to 55 in good health and CMV-seronegative. The sequenced sample was PBMCs. CDR3 coding DNA: TGTGCCAGCAGCGGCGGGGGGCCGAACACCGGGGAGCTGTTTTTT. This gives the protein CASSGGGPNTGELFF.